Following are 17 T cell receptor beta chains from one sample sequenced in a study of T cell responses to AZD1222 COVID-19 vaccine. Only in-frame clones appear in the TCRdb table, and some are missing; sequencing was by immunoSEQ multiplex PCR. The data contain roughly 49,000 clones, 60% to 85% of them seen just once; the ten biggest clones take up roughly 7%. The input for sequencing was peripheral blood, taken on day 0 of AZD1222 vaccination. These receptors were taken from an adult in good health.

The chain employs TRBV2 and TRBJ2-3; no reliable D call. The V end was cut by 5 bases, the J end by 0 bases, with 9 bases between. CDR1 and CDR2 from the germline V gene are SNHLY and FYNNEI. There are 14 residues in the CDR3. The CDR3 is CASSPGPSTDTQYF. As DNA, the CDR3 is TGTGCCAGCAGTCCCGGGCCTAGCACAGATACGCAGTATTTT.

The CDR3 protein is CASSPGDLRTFF. The CDR3 bases are TGTGCCAGCAGCCCGGGGGACCTGAGGACTTTCTTT. This chain uses TRBV11-2 with TRBJ1-1; the D gene is possibly TRBD1 (5 bases). V lost 5 bases to trimming and J lost 12 bases, with 16 bases between them. The CDR3 is made up of 12 amino acids. Germline-derived CDR1 and CDR2 are SGHAT and FQNNGV.

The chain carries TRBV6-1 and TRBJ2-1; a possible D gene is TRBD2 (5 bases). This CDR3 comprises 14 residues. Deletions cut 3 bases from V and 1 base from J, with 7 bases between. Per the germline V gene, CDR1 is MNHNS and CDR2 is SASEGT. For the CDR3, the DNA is TGTGCCAGCAGTGAGCGGGCATCCTACAATGAGCAGTTCTTC. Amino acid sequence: CASSERASYNEQFF.

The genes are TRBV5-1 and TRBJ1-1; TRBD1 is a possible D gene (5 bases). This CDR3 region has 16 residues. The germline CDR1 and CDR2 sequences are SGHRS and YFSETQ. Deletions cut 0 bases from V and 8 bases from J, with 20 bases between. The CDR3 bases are TGCGCCAGCAGCTTGGCCGGTGGCAGGGCAGTACGGGAAGCTTTCTTT. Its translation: CASSLAGGRAVREAFF.

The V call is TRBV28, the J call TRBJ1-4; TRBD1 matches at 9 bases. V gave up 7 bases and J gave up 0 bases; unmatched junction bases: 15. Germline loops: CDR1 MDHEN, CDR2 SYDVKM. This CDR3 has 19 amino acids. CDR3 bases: TGTGCCAGCACCTCCCTGCGGGACAGGGCCATTGCAACTAATGAAAAACTGTTTTTT. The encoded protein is CASTSLRDRAIATNEKLFF.

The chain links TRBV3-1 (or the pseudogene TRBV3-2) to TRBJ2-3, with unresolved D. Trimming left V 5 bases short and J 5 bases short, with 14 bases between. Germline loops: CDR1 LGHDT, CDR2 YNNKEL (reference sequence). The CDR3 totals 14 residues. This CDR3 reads CASSKMHGEDTQYF. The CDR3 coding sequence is TGTGCCAGCAGCAAAATGCACGGCGAAGATACGCAGTATTTT.

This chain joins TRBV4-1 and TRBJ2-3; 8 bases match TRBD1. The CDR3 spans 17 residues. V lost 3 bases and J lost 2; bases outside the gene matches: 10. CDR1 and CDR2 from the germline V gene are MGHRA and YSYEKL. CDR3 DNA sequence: TGCGCCAGCAGCCACCACTACGGGACAGGAGACACAGATACGCAGTATTTT. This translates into CASSHHYGTGDTDTQYF.

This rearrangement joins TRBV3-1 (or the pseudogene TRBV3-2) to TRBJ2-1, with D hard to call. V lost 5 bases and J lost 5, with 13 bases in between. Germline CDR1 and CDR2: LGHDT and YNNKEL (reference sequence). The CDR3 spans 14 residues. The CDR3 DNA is TGTGCCAGCAGCTGGCAGGCTTCAAACAATGAGCAGTTCTTC. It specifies CASSWQASNNEQFF.

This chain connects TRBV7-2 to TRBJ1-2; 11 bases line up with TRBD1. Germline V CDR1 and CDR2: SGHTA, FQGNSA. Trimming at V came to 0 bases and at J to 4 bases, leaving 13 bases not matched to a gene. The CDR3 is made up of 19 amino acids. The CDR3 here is CASSLAVGDRGKRVYGYTF. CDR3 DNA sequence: TGTGCCAGCAGCTTAGCAGTCGGGGACAGGGGGAAGAGGGTCTATGGCTACACCTTC.

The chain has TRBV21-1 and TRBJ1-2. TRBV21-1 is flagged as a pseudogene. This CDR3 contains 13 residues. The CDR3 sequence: CASSKKDNYGYTF. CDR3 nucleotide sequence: TGTGCCAGCAGCAAAAAGGACAACTATGGCTACACCTTC.

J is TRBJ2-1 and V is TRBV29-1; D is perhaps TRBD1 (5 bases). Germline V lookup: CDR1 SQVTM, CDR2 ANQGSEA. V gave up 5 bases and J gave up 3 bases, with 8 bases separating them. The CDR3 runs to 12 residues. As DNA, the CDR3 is TGCAGCGTTATGGGGCACTACAATGAGCAGTTCTTC. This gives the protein CSVMGHYNEQFF.

The CDR3 loop reads CSVEEGLGWLEAFF. As DNA, the CDR3 is TGCAGCGTTGAAGAGGGGCTGGGGTGGTTAGAAGCTTTCTTT. The chain recombines TRBV29-1 with TRBJ1-1; possibly TRBD1 for D (5 bases). The CDR3 runs 14 residues. V was clipped by 0 bases and J by 8 bases, with 16 bases between them. Germline-derived CDR1 and CDR2 are SQVTM and ANQGSEA.

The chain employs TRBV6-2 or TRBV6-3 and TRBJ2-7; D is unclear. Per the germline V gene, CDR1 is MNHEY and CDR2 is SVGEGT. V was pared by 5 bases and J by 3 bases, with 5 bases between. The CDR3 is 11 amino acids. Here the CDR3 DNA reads TGTGCCAGCAGTCAGAACTACGAGCAGTACTTC. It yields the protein CASSQNYEQYF.

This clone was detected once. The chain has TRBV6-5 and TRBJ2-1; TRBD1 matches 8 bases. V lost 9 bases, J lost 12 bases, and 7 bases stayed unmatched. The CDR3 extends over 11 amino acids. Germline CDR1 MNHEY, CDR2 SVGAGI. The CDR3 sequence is CASGQGERQFF. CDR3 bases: TGTGCCAGTGGACAGGGAGAAAGGCAGTTCTTC.

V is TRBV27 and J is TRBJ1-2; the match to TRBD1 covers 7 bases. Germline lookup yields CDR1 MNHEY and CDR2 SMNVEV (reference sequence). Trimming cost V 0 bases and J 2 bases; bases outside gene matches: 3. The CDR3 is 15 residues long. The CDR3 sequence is CASSLSAGGNYGYTF. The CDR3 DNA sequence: TGTGCCAGCAGTTTATCGGCAGGGGGGAACTATGGCTACACCTTC.

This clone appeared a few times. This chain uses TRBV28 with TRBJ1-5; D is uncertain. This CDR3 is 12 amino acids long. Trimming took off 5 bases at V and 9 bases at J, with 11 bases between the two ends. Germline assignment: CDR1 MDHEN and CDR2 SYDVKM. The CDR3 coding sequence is TGTGCCAGCAGTCCCGGTTTTGGGCCCCAGCATTTT. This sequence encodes CASSPGFGPQHF.

CDR3 nucleotides: TGTGCCAGCAGCCGGCCGGCGGGACAGGGTGTCGGGGAGCTGTTTTTT. This codes for CASSRPAGQGVGELFF. The chain has TRBV5-4 and TRBJ2-2, with 9 bases lining up with TRBD1. The germline CDR1 and CDR2 sequences are SGHNT and YYREEE (reference sequence). Trimming at V came to 4 bases and at J to 7 bases, leaving 11 bases not matched to a gene. The CDR3 is 16 residues long. The whole variable domain, remainder taken from reference TRBV5-4 and TRBJ2-2, is ETGVTQSPTHLIKTRGQQVTLRCSSQSGHNTVSWYQQALGQGPQFIFQYYREEENGRGNFPPRFSGLQFPNYSSELNVNALELDDSALYLCASSRPAGQGVGELFFGEGSRLTVL.